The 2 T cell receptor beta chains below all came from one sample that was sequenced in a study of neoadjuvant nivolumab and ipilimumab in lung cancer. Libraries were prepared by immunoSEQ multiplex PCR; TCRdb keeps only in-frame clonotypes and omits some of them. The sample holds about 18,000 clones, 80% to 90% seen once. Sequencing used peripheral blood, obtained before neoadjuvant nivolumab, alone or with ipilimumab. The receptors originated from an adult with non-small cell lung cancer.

The CDR3 DNA reads as TGTGCCAGCAGTGGGCTAGCGGGAGGACGATCCAATGAGCAGTTCTTC. It is translated as CASSGLAGGRSNEQFF. This rearrangement joins TRBV7-6 to TRBJ2-1; TRBD2 matches at 11 bases. Per germline, CDR1 SGHVS and CDR2 FNYEAQ. Losses at the gene ends were 6 bases for V and 6 bases for J; bases not matched to a gene: 10. The CDR3 sequence is 16 residues long.

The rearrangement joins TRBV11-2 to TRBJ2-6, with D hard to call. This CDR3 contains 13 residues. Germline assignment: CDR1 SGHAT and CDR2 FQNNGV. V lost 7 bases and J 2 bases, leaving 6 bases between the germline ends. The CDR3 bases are TGTGCCAGCACGCCCACTGGGGCCAACGTCCTGACTTTC. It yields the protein CASTPTGANVLTF.